This TCR beta chain is from a study of blood T cell repertoires in COVID-19. Study-level information: The study drew acute and convalescent COVID-19 samples from the United States, Italy and Spain. T cells, B-cell-depleted T cells, or PBMCs provided the cDNA or gDNA that served as material.

The authors' processing: The assay estimated nucleated cells by amplifying reference gene primers. Sequencing used immunoSEQ multiplex PCR; TCRdb keeps in-frame clones, though not all of them. The DNA gave D and trimming, while V, J and clone size come from that table. Of 180,000 or so clones detected, roughly 85% appear once; the ten largest clones hold 3% to 4%. Trimming removed 8 bases at V and 2 bases at J, with 15 bases between. The CDR3 runs to 14 residues. In germline, CDR1 is LNHDA, CDR2 SQIVND (reference sequence). This TCR was recovered from a man aged 60 to 75 with acute or convalescent COVID-19. Sequenced material: peripheral blood. The J gene is TRBJ1-2, the V gene TRBV19, with no clear D. The CDR3 DNA follows: TGTGCCAGTCGAAAGAGGGCAGTAAACTATGGCTACACCTTC. Translating gives CASRKRAVNYGYTF.